Listed below are T cell receptor beta chains from one sample, sequenced in a study of cytomegalovirus exposure and HLA in healthy donors. Clones were sequenced by immunoSEQ multiplex PCR, and TCRdb holds only the in-frame ones, with some missing. There are more than 95,000 clones in the sample; around 86% occur only once, and about 4% lies in the top ten. Sequencing input: PBMCs. The receptors derive from a woman younger than 35 in good health and CMV-seropositive. Each CDR3 is given with its conserved first and last residue. The D gene is left open where the match is weak. Clone size is shown for a subset of rows, as once, few, many or a class of expanded clone.

D,size,J,V,DNA,CDR3
NA,few,TRBJ1-4,TRBV9,TGTGCCAGCAGCGTAGGGACTCTATCTGGAGAAAAACTGTTTTTT,CASSVGTLSGEKLFF
NA,NA,TRBJ2-2,TRBV2,TGTGCCAGCAGTGAGGGGGCTGGGGAGCTGTTTTTT,CASSEGAGELFF
TRBD1,NA,TRBJ1-2,TRBV6-4,TGTGCCAGCAGTGAATCGGAGGGGGCGCAGGGCTACACCTTC,CASSESEGAQGYTF
NA,NA,TRBJ1-2,TRBV2,TGTGCCAGCAGTGTGGGGAGGGAGGGCTACACCTTC,CASSVGREGYTF
NA,NA,TRBJ2-1,TRBV14,TGTGCCAGCAGCCAAGATCGGGGTATCTACAATGAGCAGTTCTTC,CASSQDRGIYNEQFF
NA,medium-sized,TRBJ1-2,TRBV18,TGTGCCAGCTCACCAAAAGGCAGGGATGGCTACACCTTC,CASSPKGRDGYTF
NA,NA,TRBJ2-7,TRBV30,TGTGCCTCAAAACAGGGAACCTACGAGCAGTACTTC,CASKQGTYEQYF
TRBD1,few,TRBJ1-1,TRBV6-5,TGTGCCAGCAGAACGATCCAGGGGGTTGGCACTGAAGCTTTCTTT,CASRTIQGVGTEAFF
TRBD2,NA,TRBJ2-7,TRBV6-1,TGTGCCAGCAGTGTCGGGCGGGAGGGGAACTACGAGCAGTACTTC,CASSVGREGNYEQYF
NA,NA,TRBJ1-5,TRBV7-6,TGTGCCAGCAGCCTGGGACACTATAGCAATCAGCCCCAGCATTTT,CASSLGHYSNQPQHF